Sequencing of this T cell receptor beta chain was carried out in a study of identical twins. Points from the study as a whole: Twin-shared out-of-frame alpha sequences showed excess low generation probability.

A note on this clonotype: Its antigen is not known.

TCRdb passed the 5' RACE reads through MiXCR, listing each CDR3 protein once. The table lists about 470,000 distinct CDR3 sequences, roughly a quarter of them singletons. Trimming took 3 bases from V and 4 from J; bases not matched to a gene: 8. Germline V lookup: CDR1 DFQATT, CDR2 SNEGSKA (reference sequence). The CDR3 extends over 16 amino acids. These data are also associated with another study on T cells expressing NK-cell markers.

The receptor was isolated from a woman aged 18-29 years in good health. Sequences were obtained from CD4+ T cells sorted from blood. The chain combines TRBV20-1 with TRBJ2-5; the match to TRBD2 covers 13 bases. The CDR3: CSARNPLAGGGETQYF. CDR3 in DNA: TGCAGTGCTAGGAACCCACTAGCGGGAGGGGGAGAGACCCAGTACTTC.